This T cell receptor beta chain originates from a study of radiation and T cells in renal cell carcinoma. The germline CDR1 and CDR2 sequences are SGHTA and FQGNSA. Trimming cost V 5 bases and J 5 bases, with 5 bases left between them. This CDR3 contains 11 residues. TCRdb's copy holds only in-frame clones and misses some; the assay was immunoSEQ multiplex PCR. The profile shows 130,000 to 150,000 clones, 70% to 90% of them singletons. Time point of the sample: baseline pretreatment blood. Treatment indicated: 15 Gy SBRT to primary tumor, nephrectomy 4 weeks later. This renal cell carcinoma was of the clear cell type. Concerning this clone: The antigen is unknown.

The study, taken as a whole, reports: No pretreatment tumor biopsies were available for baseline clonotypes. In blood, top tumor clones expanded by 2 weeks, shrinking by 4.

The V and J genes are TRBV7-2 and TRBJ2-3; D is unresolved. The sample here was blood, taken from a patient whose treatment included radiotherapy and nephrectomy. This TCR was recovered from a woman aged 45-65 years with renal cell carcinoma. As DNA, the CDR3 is TGTGCCAGCAGCAGAAAAGATACGCAGTATTTT. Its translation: CASSRKDTQYF.